These 17 T cell receptor beta chains were sequenced from one sample in a study of T cell responses to AZD1222 COVID-19 vaccine. Generated by immunoSEQ multiplex PCR, the TCRdb table keeps only in-frame clones and is missing some. The sample lists 130,000 to 150,000 clones, approximately 90% occurring once. The sequenced sample was peripheral blood, obtained on day 0 of AZD1222 vaccination. The receptors come from an adult in good health.

This chain links TRBV24-1 with TRBJ2-4, with TRBD1 matching over 7 bases. Germline trimming cut 1 base from V and 7 bases from J; bases unmatched to any gene: 6. This CDR3 has 15 amino acids. Germline V gives CDR1 KGHDR, CDR2 SFDVKD. The CDR3 is CATSDFPGTVNIQYF. Here the CDR3 DNA reads TGTGCCACCAGTGATTTCCCCGGGACAGTTAACATTCAGTACTTC.

J is TRBJ1-2 and V is TRBV5-5; no reliable D call. Germline V gene lookup returns CDR1 SGHKS and CDR2 YYEKEE (reference sequence). This CDR3 contains 13 residues. V dropped 2 bases and J dropped 8 bases, with 13 bases sitting between them. The CDR3 spells CASSLAGIRGYTF. The CDR3 bases are TGTGCCAGCAGCTTAGCAGGAATCAGGGGCTACACCTTC.

The chain combines TRBV9 with TRBJ1-1, with TRBD1 matching over 8 bases. The CDR3 runs 16 residues. Per germline, CDR1 SGDLS and CDR2 YYNGEE. V lost 3 bases and J lost 4; bases outside the gene matches: 11. The CDR3 sequence is CASSGERTGRVTEAFF. The CDR3 DNA is TGTGCCAGCAGCGGAGAGCGGACAGGGAGGGTCACTGAAGCTTTCTTT.

This chain connects TRBV5-1 to TRBJ2-1, with D possibly matching TRBD2 (6 bases). Trimming shortened V by 2 bases and J by 9 bases, and 15 bases separated the two germline ends. The CDR3 covers 14 residues. The germline gives CDR1 SGHRS, CDR2 YFSETQ. The CDR3 sequence: CASSFLPGDGEQFF. The CDR3 region has the DNA TGCGCCAGCAGCTTTCTTCCGGGGGACGGTGAGCAGTTCTTC.

The V gene is TRBV15, the J gene TRBJ1-2; a weak D match, TRBD1 (5 bases). Germline loops: CDR1 LNHNV, CDR2 YYDKDF (reference sequence). V was pared by 4 bases and J by 6 bases, with 18 bases between. The CDR3 is 15 residues long. DNA of the CDR3: TGTGCCACCAGCAAAATACAGGTGGAGATAGATGGCTACACCTTC. Its protein product is CATSKIQVEIDGYTF.

The chain couples TRBV9 to TRBJ1-1; D unclear. The length of the CDR3 is 12 residues. Trimming removed 1 base from V and 7 bases from J, with 8 bases in between. The V gene's germline CDR1 is SGDLS and CDR2 YYNGEE. In DNA form, the CDR3 reads TGTGCCAGCAGCGTATCGGGAGATGAAGCTTTCTTT. It codes for CASSVSGDEAFF.

This chain connects TRBV29-1 to TRBJ1-2, with D possibly matching TRBD1 (6 bases). The CDR3 contains 12 residues. In germline, CDR1 is SQVTM, CDR2 ANQGSEA. Trimming left V 8 bases short and J 8 bases short, with 18 bases between. The CDR3, as DNA: TGCAGCATTGTGTCGCAGGGGCTCGGCTACACCTTC. This sequence encodes CSIVSQGLGYTF. Complete variable domain (other parts from reference TRBV29-1 and TRBJ1-2): SAVISQKPSRDICQRGTSLTIQCQVDSQVTMMFWYRQQPGQSLTLIATANQGSEATYESGFVIDKFPISRPNLTFSTLTVSNMSPEDSSIYLCSIVSQGLGYTFGSGTRLTVV.

The chain joins TRBV7-2 to TRBJ1-1; no firm D call. Trimming took 1 base from V and 7 from J, leaving 10 bases between them. The germline CDR1 and CDR2 sequences are SGHTA and FQGNSA. The CDR3 extends over 13 amino acids. The chain's CDR3 is CASSLEVVREAFF. CDR3 coding DNA: TGTGCCAGCAGCTTAGAGGTGGTGCGTGAAGCTTTCTTT.

J is TRBJ2-2 and V is TRBV27, with 11 bases fitting TRBD1. V was clipped by 4 bases and J by 4 bases; unmatched bases: 2. The CDR3 totals 15 residues. From germline, CDR1 is MNHEY and CDR2 SMNVEV (reference sequence). The CDR3 DNA reads as TGTGCCAGCAGTTCGGGACAGGGGGGCACCGGGGAGCTGTTTTTT. Translating it yields CASSSGQGGTGELFF.

The sample holds one count of this clone. This chain links TRBV6-5 with TRBJ2-7, with TRBD2 matching 7 bases. CDR3 length: 15 amino acids. Germline V gene data show CDR1 as MNHEY and CDR2 as SVGAGI. V lost 6 bases, J lost 1 base, and 9 bases stayed unmatched. This CDR3 reads CASSFLLGGSYEQYF. The CDR3, as DNA: TGTGCCAGCAGCTTTTTACTCGGGGGGTCCTACGAGCAGTACTTC.

This chain uses TRBV5-1 with TRBJ2-5; TRBD1 matches 7 bases. V lost 5 bases and J lost 2; bases outside the gene matches: 6. The CDR3 length is 14 residues. Per the germline V gene, CDR1 is SGHRS and CDR2 is YFSETQ. The CDR3 DNA reads TGCGCCAGCAGTCGGGACAGTAGTCAAGAGACCCAGTACTTC. It encodes CASSRDSSQETQYF.

The V gene is TRBV5-1, the J gene TRBJ1-1; D is unclear. This CDR3 comprises 13 residues. V was clipped by 1 base and J by 0 bases, with 4 bases between them. Per germline, CDR1 SGHRS and CDR2 YFSETQ. The CDR3 region has the DNA TGCGCCAGCAGCTTGACGATGAACACTGAAGCTTTCTTT. Translation gives CASSLTMNTEAFF.

The chain carries TRBV5-1 and TRBJ2-7; 8 nucleotides align to TRBD1. Germline lookup yields CDR1 SGHRS and CDR2 YFSETQ. CDR3 length equals 14 residues. V shed 3 bases, J shed 2 bases, and the junction held 4 bases outside the gene matches. CDR3 loop: CASSSRTGTYEQYF. The DNA of the CDR3 is TGCGCCAGCAGCTCCAGGACAGGGACCTACGAGCAGTACTTC.

This chain links TRBV10-3 with TRBJ1-2; D is unresolved. Germline V lookup: CDR1 ENHRY, CDR2 SYGVKD. The CDR3 consists of 13 residues. The V end lost 2 bases, the J end lost 3 bases, and 7 bases lay between the germline ends. CDR3 protein: CAISEAEDYGYTF. Here the CDR3 DNA reads TGTGCCATCAGTGAGGCGGAAGACTATGGCTACACCTTC.

The chain employs TRBV19 and TRBJ2-3; 11 bases are shared with TRBD2. The CDR3 runs to 14 residues. V gave up 9 bases and J gave up 5 bases; unmatched junction bases: 7. Germline V gene lookup returns CDR1 LNHDA and CDR2 SQIVND (reference sequence). For the CDR3, the DNA is TGTGCCAGCAATTTAGCGGGGGGGGTAGATACGCAGTATTTT. Amino acid sequence: CASNLAGGVDTQYF.

This chain connects TRBV30 to TRBJ1-2, with 7 bases aligning to TRBD1. V shed 0 bases, J shed 2 bases, and the junction held 3 bases outside the gene matches. The CDR3 has 14 residues. The germline gives CDR1 GTSNPN, CDR2 SVGIG (reference sequence). The CDR3 is CAWSVGGGNYGYTF. The CDR3 region has the DNA TGTGCCTGGAGTGTAGGAGGGGGCAACTATGGCTACACCTTC.

V and J are TRBV5-1 and TRBJ2-1; D call uncertain. V was clipped by 0 bases and J by 9 bases, with 10 bases between them. The CDR3 totals 13 residues. CDR1 is SGHRS, CDR2 YFSETQ, per germline. The CDR3 spells CASSLADVGEQFF. The CDR3 DNA sequence: TGCGCCAGCAGCTTGGCCGACGTAGGTGAGCAGTTCTTC.